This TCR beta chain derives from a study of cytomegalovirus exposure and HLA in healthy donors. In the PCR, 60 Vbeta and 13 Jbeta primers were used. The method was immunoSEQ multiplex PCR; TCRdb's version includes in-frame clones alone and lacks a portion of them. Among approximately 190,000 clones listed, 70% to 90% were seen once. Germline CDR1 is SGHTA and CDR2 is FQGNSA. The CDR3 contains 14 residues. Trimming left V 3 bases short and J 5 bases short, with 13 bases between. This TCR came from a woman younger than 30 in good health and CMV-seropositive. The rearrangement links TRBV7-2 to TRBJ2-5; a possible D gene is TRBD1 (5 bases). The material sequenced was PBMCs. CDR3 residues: CASSFNSGYETQYF. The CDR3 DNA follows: TGTGCCAGCAGCTTTAACTCAGGGTACGAGACCCAGTACTTC. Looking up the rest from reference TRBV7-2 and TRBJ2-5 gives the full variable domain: GAGVSQSPSNKVTEKGKDVELRCDPISGHTALYWYRQSLGQGLEFLIYFQGNSAPDKSGLPSDRFSAERTGGSVSTLTIQRTQQEDSAVYLCASSFNSGYETQYFGPGTRLLVL.